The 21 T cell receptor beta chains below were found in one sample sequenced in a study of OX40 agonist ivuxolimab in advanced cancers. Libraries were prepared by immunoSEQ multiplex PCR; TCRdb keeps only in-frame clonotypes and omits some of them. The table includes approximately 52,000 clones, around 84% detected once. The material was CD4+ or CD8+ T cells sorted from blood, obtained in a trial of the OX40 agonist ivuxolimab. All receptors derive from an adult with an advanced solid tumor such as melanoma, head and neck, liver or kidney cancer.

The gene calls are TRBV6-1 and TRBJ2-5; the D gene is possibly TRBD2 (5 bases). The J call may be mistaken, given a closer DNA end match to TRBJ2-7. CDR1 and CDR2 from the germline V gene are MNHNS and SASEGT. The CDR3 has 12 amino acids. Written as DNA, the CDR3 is TGTGCCAGCAGTACAGACTACTACGAGCAGTACTTC. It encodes CASSTDYYEQYF.

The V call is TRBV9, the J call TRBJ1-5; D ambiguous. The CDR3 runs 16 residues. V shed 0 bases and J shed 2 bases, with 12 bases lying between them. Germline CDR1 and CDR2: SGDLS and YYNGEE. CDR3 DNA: TGTGCCAGCAGCGTAGGGGAGAGCCGGGGCAATCAGCCCCAGCATTTT. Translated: CASSVGESRGNQPQHF.

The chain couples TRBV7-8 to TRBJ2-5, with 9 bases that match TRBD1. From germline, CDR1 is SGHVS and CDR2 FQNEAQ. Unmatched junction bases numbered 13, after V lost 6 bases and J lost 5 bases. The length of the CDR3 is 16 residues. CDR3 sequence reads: CASSQGHRGRRETQYF. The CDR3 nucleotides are TGTGCCAGCAGTCAAGGCCACAGGGGGCGCCGGGAGACCCAGTACTTC.

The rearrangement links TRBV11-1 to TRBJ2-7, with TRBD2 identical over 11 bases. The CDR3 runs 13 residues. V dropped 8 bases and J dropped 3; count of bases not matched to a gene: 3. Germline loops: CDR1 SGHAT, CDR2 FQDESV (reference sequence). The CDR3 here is CASGTSGIYEQYF. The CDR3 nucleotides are TGTGCCAGCGGGACTAGCGGCATCTACGAGCAGTACTTC.

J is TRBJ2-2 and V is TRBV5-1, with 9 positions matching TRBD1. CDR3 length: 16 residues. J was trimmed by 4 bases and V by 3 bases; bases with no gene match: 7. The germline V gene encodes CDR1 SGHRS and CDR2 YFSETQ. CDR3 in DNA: TGCGCCAGCAGCTCGGGACAGGGAGTCGGCACCGGGGAGCTGTTTTTT. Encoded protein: CASSSGQGVGTGELFF.

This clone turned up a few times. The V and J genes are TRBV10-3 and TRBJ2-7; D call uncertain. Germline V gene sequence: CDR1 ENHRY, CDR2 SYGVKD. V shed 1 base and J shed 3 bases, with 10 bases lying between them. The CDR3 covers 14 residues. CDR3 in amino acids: CAISEFTRNYEQYF. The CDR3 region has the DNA TGTGCCATCAGTGAGTTCACGAGAAACTACGAGCAGTACTTC.

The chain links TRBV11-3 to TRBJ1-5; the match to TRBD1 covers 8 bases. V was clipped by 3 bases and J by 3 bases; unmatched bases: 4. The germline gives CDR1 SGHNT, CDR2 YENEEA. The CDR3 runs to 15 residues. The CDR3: CASSFRDRFNQPQHF. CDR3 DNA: TGTGCCAGCAGCTTTCGGGACAGGTTCAATCAGCCCCAGCATTTT.

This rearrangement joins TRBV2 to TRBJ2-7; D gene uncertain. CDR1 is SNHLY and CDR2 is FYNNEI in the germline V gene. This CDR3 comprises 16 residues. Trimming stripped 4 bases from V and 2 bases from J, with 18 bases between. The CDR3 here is CASSGLGSADTYEQYF. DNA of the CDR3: TGTGCCAGCAGTGGATTGGGGTCTGCAGATACCTACGAGCAGTACTTC.

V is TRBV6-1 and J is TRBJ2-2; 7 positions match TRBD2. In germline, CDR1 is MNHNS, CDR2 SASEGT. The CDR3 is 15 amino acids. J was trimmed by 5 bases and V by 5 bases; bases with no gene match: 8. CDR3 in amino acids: CASSRGGRWTGELFF. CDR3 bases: TGTGCCAGCAGTCGCGGGGGAAGATGGACCGGGGAGCTGTTTTTT.

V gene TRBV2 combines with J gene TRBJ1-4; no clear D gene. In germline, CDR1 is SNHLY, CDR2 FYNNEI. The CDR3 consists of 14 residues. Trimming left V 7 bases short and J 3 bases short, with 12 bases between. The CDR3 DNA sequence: TGTGCCAGCACTGACGGCGTAGCTAATGAAAAACTGTTTTTT. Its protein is CASTDGVANEKLFF.

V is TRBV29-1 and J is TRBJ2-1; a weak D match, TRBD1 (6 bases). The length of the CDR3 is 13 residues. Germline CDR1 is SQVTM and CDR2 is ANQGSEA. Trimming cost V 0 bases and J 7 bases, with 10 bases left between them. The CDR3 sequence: CSVEESQGNEQFF. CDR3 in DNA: TGCAGCGTTGAAGAGTCTCAGGGGAATGAGCAGTTCTTC.

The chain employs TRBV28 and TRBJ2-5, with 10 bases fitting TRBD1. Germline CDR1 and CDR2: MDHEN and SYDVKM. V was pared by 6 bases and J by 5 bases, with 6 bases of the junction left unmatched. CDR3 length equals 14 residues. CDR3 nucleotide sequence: TGTGCCAGCAGCTCGACAGGGGGCGGTGAGACCCAGTACTTC. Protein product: CASSSTGGGETQYF.

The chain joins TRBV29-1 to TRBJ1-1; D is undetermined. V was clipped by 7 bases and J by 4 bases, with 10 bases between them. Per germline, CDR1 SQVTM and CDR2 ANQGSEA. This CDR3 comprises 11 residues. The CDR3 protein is CSERHATEAFF. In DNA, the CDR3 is TGCAGCGAAAGACATGCCACTGAAGCTTTCTTT.

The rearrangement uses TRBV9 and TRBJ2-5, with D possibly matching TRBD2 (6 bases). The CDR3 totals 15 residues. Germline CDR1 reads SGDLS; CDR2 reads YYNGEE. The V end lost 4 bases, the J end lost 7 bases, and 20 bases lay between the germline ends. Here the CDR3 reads CASSSVSSLGGTQYF. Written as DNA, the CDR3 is TGTGCCAGCAGCTCCGTCTCGAGCCTCGGGGGGACCCAGTACTTC.

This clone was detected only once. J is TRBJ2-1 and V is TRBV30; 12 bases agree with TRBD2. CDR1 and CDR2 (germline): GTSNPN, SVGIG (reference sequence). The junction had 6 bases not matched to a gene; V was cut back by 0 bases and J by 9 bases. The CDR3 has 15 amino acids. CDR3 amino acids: CAWSVTSGRRGEQFF. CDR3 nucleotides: TGTGCCTGGAGTGTGACTAGCGGGAGACGGGGTGAGCAGTTCTTC.

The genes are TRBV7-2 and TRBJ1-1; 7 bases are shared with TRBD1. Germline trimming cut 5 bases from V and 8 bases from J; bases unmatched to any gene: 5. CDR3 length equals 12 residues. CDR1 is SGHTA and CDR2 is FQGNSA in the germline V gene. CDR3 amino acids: CASSPIQGEAFF. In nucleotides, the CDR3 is TGTGCCAGCAGCCCTATACAGGGGGAAGCTTTCTTT.

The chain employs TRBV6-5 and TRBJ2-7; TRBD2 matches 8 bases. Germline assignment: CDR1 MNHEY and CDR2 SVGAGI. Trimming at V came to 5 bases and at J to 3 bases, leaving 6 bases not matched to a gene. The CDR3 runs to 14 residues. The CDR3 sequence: CASSETGGLYEQYF. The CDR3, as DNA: TGTGCCAGCAGTGAGACGGGAGGGCTCTACGAGCAGTACTTC.

In nucleotides, the CDR3 is TGTGCCAGCAGCTTGGGACAGGGGGCTGGCTACACCTTC. It specifies CASSLGQGAGYTF. The chain carries TRBV5-4 and TRBJ1-2, with 10 bases identical to TRBD1. CDR3 length: 13 amino acids. V lost 0 bases, J lost 7 bases, and 0 bases stayed unmatched. Germline CDR1 SGHNT, CDR2 YYREEE (reference sequence).

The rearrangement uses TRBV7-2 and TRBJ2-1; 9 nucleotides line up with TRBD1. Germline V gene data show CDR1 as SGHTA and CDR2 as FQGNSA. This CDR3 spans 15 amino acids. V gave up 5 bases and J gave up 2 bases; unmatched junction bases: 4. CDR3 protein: CASSHRDRAYNEQFF. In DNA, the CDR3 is TGTGCCAGCAGCCACCGGGACAGGGCCTACAATGAGCAGTTCTTC.

The CDR3 nucleotides are TGTGCCAGCAGCTGGTTTCAGGAGACAGATACGCAGTATTTT. Its translation: CASSWFQETDTQYF. V and J are TRBV7-2 and TRBJ2-3; D gene unclear. With 4 bases removed from V and 3 bases from J, the gap between germline ends came to 11 bases. Germline-derived CDR1 and CDR2 are SGHTA and FQGNSA. The CDR3 runs 14 residues.

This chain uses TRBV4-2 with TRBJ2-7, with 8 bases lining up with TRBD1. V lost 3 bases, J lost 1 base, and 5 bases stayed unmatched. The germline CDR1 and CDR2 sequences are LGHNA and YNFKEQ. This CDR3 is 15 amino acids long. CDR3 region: CASSQVGQGSYEQYF. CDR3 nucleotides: TGTGCCAGCAGCCAGGTTGGACAGGGTTCCTACGAGCAGTACTTC.